Each of the 15 T cell receptor beta chains below was sequenced from the same sample in a study of blood T cells in healthy people across ages. Through a sample-barcoded 5' primer and a J-beta primer mix, a second PCR was run for 7 to 11 cycles. MiXCR, applied by TCRdb to the 5' RACE reads, yields one record per CDR3 protein. The sample lists fewer than 1,200,000 distinct CDR3 sequences, roughly 24% seen once, with approximately 0.79% in the top ten. The sample was also reused in another study, on T cells of mothers and their children.

Sequences were obtained from blood. The receptors here all came from a girl under 10 years old in good health.

This clonotype was observed a few times. The V and J genes are TRBV6-1 and TRBJ2-5; D may correspond to TRBD1 or TRBD2 (5 bases each). The CDR3 runs 16 residues. CDR1 is MNHNS, CDR2 SASEGT, per germline. Deletions cut 1 base from V and 5 bases from J, with 17 bases between. The CDR3 protein is CASSEGPGGSYETQYF. In nucleotides, the CDR3 is TGTGCCAGCAGTGAAGGCCCTGGGGGATCGTATGAGACCCAGTACTTC.

This clonotype was counted only a few times. The chain recombines TRBV5-6 with TRBJ2-4, with unresolved D. V lost 2 bases and J lost 6, with 6 bases in between. The CDR3 consists of 12 residues. In germline, CDR1 is SGHDT, CDR2 YYEEEE. CDR3 residues: CASSFTPNIQYF. The CDR3 bases are TGTGCCAGCAGCTTCACCCCAAACATTCAGTACTTC.

This chain joins TRBV7-2 and TRBJ2-5; D perhaps matches TRBD1 (5 bases). V was shortened by 5 bases and J by 5 bases, with 21 bases between the two germline ends. Germline V lookup: CDR1 SGHTA, CDR2 FQGNSA. The CDR3 consists of 16 residues. The CDR3 loop is CASSLERTVKGETQYF. In DNA, the CDR3 is TGTGCCAGCAGCCTTGAAAGGACCGTCAAGGGGGAGACCCAGTACTTC.

This clonotype was seen only a few times. CDR3 sequence reads: CASSLVPWGPYEQYF. CDR3 DNA: TGTGCCAGCAGCTTAGTGCCTTGGGGCCCCTACGAGCAGTACTTC. The genes are TRBV11-2 and TRBJ2-7; a weak D match, TRBD1 (5 bases). The CDR3 length is 15 residues. V was pared by 1 base and J by 2 bases, with 12 bases between. Germline V gene data show CDR1 as SGHAT and CDR2 as FQNNGV.

The genes are TRBV7-8 and TRBJ1-3, with D unresolved. V gave up 2 bases and J gave up 0 bases, with 8 bases separating them. CDR3 length: 15 amino acids. Germline V gives CDR1 SGHVS, CDR2 FQNEAQ. CDR3 region: CASSLYPGSGNTIYF. CDR3 nucleotide sequence: TGTGCCAGCAGCTTATACCCAGGCTCTGGAAACACCATATATTTT.

V gene TRBV29-1 combines with J gene TRBJ2-7; D gene uncertain. V was pared by 4 bases and J by 7 bases, with 11 bases between. CDR3 length equals 11 residues. Germline V gives CDR1 SQVTM, CDR2 ANQGSEA. The CDR3 sequence: CSVGAAGEQYF. CDR3 DNA sequence: TGCAGCGTTGGGGCGGCCGGGGAGCAGTACTTC.

This clonotype was counted only a few times. The chain recombines TRBV20-1 with TRBJ2-5, with D possibly TRBD2 on 5 matching bases. Germline CDR1 DFQATT, CDR2 SNEGSKA (reference sequence). The CDR3 runs to 13 residues. The V and J ends lost 4 bases and 0 bases respectively, with 9 bases between them. CDR3 in amino acids: CSATSSNQETQYF. CDR3 coding DNA: TGCAGTGCTACTAGCAGTAACCAAGAGACCCAGTACTTC.

This clonotype appeared a few times. Compared with germline, one end of the junction differs, possibly owing to a read error. The chain combines TRBV7-9 with TRBJ2-5, with 7 bases fitting TRBD1. The CDR3 sequence is 12 residues long. Germline CDR1 is SEHNR and CDR2 is FQNEAQ (reference sequence). The CDR3 DNA follows: TGTGCCAGCAGCTTAAGGGACAGACGGCCAAACTTC. Protein sequence: CASSLRDRRPNF.

This clonotype has only a few counts. The chain carries TRBV7-9 and TRBJ2-5; 8 bases align to TRBD2. The V and J ends lost 5 bases and 5 bases, in that order; junction bases with no gene match: 16. The CDR3 loop spans 17 amino acids. Per the germline V gene, CDR1 is SEHNR and CDR2 is FQNEAQ (reference sequence). The CDR3 region has the DNA TGTGCCAGCAGCCCGGGACGACTGGCGGGAGGATCGGAGACCCAGTACTTC. It yields the protein CASSPGRLAGGSETQYF. The variable domain in full, with the rest retrieved from reference TRBV7-9 and TRBJ2-5, is DTGVSQNPRHKITKRGQNVTFRCDPISEHNRLYWYRQTLGQGPEFLTYFQNEAQLEKSRLLSDRFSAERPKGSFSTLEIQRTEQGDSAMYLCASSPGRLAGGSETQYFGPGTRLLVL.

This clonotype appeared once. This chain joins TRBV29-1 and TRBJ2-1, with D uncertain. The V gene's germline CDR1 is SQVTM and CDR2 ANQGSEA. This CDR3 spans 12 amino acids. V shed 7 bases and J shed 6 bases, with 13 bases lying between them. CDR3 in amino acids: CSALTRLNEQFF. In DNA form, the CDR3 reads TGCAGCGCCCTGACTCGGCTCAATGAGCAGTTCTTC.

The V and J genes are TRBV6-5 and TRBJ2-7; D ambiguous. Germline V gene sequence: CDR1 MNHEY, CDR2 SVGAGI. The CDR3 has 15 residues. The ends were cut back, 4 bases at V and 1 base at J, with 14 bases in the middle. The CDR3 reads CASSSSRYLSYEQYF. The CDR3 nucleotides are TGTGCCAGCAGTTCAAGCAGATACTTGTCCTACGAGCAGTACTTC.

This clonotype was found a few times. This chain uses TRBV4-1 with TRBJ2-5; the match to TRBD1 covers 9 bases. TRBJ2-1 matches the DNA end more closely, so the J call is doubtful. There are 16 residues in the CDR3. Germline V gene data show CDR1 as MGHRA and CDR2 as YSYEKL. CDR3 bases: TGCGCCAGCAGCCAAGTGGCGGGACAGGGACACAATGAGCAGTTCTTC. It translates to CASSQVAGQGHNEQFF.

The J gene is TRBJ1-4, the V gene TRBV13; D unclear. CDR1 PRHDT and CDR2 FYEKMQ come from the germline V gene (reference sequence). V was trimmed by 5 bases and J by 6 bases, leaving 19 bases between them. This CDR3 comprises 16 residues. The CDR3 protein is CASSPRSAGLDEKLFF. For the CDR3, the DNA is TGTGCCAGCAGCCCCCGGTCGGCGGGATTGGATGAAAAACTGTTTTTT. The full variable domain, with the rest looked up from reference TRBV13 and TRBJ1-4, is AAGVIQSPRHLIKEKRETATLKCYPIPRHDTVYWYQQGPGQDPQFLISFYEKMQSDKGSIPDRFSAQQFSDYHSELNMSSLELGDSALYFCASSPRSAGLDEKLFFGSGTQLSVL.

The rearrangement joins TRBV20-1 to TRBJ2-1; 8 bases align to TRBD2. The junction had 13 bases not matched to a gene; V was cut back by 3 bases and J by 0 bases. Germline CDR1 DFQATT, CDR2 SNEGSKA (reference sequence). The CDR3 covers 18 residues. The CDR3 loop reads CSASATGGTSSSYNEQFF. CDR3 in DNA: TGCAGTGCTAGTGCGACGGGGGGGACTTCGAGCTCCTACAATGAGCAGTTCTTC.

This clonotype occurred once. This sequence joins TRBV20-1 and TRBJ1-4, with D possibly matching TRBD1 (6 bases). This CDR3 region has 15 residues. V lost 0 bases and J lost 3, with 11 bases in between. Germline V gene lookup returns CDR1 DFQATT and CDR2 SNEGSKA (reference sequence). In DNA, the CDR3 is TGCAGTGCTAGAGATGGGGGGGCCTCTAATGAAAAACTGTTTTTT. Translation: CSARDGGASNEKLFF.